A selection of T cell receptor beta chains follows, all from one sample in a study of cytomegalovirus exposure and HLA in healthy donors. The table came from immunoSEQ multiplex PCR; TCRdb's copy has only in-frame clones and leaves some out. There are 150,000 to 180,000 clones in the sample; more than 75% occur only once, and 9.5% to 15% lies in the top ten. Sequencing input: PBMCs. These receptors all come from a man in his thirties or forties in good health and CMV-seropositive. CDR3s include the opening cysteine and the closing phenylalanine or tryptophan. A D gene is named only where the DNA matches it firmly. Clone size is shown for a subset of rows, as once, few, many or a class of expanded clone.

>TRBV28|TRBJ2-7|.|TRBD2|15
TGTGCCAGCAGTTTATTTGCCAGCGGGAGCCGCGAGCAGTACTTC
CASSLFASGSREQYF
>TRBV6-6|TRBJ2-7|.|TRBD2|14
TGTGCCAGCAGTCTAGCGGGAGGAACCTACGAGCAGTACTTC
CASSLAGGTYEQYF
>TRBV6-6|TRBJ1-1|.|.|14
TGTGCCAGCACCCCTACAGGGATGAACACTGAAGCTTTCTTT
CASTPTGMNTEAFF
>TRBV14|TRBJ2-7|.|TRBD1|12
TGTGCCAGCAGCCAGACGACAGGGAAGCAGTACTTC
CASSQTTGKQYF
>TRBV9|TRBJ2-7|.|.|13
TGTGCCAGCAGCGTATCTGGACAGTACGAGCAGTACTTC
CASSVSGQYEQYF
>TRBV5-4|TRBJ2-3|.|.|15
TGTGCCAGCAGCCTGGAGGCGCAGGGGACCGATACGCAGTATTTT
CASSLEAQGTDTQYF
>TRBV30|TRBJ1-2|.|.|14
TGTGCCTGGAGACGGGCGGGGCGGAACTATGGCTACACCTTC
CAWRRAGRNYGYTF
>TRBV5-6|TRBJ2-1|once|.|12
TGTGCCAGCATAGGAGCGTCGCATGAGCAGTTCTTC
CASIGASHEQFF
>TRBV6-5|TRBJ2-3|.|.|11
TGTGCCAGCAGTTACCGTTGGAGACAGTATTTT
CASSYRWRQYF
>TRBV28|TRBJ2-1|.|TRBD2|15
TGTGCCAGCAGTTTATTTTCTAGCGGGAGGCGTGAGCAGTTCTTC
CASSLFSSGRREQFF
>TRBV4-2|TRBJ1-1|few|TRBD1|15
TGTGCCAGCAGCCAAGGATGGACAGGCAACACTGAAGCTTTCTTT
CASSQGWTGNTEAFF
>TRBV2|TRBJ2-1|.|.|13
TGTGCCAGCAGATGGGGGCGGGACAATGAGCAGTTCTTC
CASRWGRDNEQFF
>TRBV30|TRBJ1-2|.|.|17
TGTGCCTGGAGTGTACATCTGAGGGGGGGGACAAACTATGGCTACACCTTC
CAWSVHLRGGTNYGYTF
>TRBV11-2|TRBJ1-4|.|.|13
TGTGCCAGCAGCTATCTCACTAATGAAAAACTGTTTTTT
CASSYLTNEKLFF
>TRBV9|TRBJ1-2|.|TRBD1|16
TGTGCCAGCAGCGTGGCACTGGGACAGGGAAACTATGGCTACACCTTC
CASSVALGQGNYGYTF
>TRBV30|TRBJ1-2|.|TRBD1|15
TGTGCCTGGAGTGTTGGGACAGGGTCGAGTAGTGGCTACACCTTC
CAWSVGTGSSSGYTF
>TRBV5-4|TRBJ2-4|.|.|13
TGTGCCAGCAGTATTGACAGGACGGGCGAATTGGACTTC
CASSIDRTGELDF
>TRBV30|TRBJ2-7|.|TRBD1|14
TGTGCCTGGAGGAACAGGGGCCTTATGGACGAGCAGTACTTC
CAWRNRGLMDEQYF
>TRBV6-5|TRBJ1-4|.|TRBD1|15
TGTGCCAGCAGTTACTCAGGGACAGGGGATGAAAAACTGTTTTTT
CASSYSGTGDEKLFF
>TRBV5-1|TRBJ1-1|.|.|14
TGCGCCAGCAGCTCCCCCGACCAGGGGACTGAAGCTTTCTTT
CASSSPDQGTEAFF
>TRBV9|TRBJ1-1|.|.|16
TGTGCCAGCAGCGAGACAGTAAGGCCGGAAGACACTGAAGCTTTCTTT
CASSETVRPEDTEAFF
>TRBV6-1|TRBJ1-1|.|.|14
TGTGCCAGCAGTGGAAGACAGTCAAACACTGAAGCTTTCTTT
CASSGRQSNTEAFF
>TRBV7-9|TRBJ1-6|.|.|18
TGTGCCAGCAGCTTATTCGTGGCGGAGGTCCGTCCAAGTTCACCCCTCCACTTT
CASSLFVAEVRPSSPLHF
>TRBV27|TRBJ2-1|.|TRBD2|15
TGTGCCAGCAGCAGCCGGACTAGCGCCTACAATGAGCAGTTCTTC
CASSSRTSAYNEQFF
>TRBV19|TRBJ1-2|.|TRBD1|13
TGTGCCAGTATATTGGGACAGGGGTCGGGCTACACCTTC
CASILGQGSGYTF
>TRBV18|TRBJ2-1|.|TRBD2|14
TGTGCCAGCTCACCACGGACTAGCGACAATGAGCAGTTCTTC
CASSPRTSDNEQFF
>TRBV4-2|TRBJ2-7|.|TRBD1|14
TGTGCCAGCAGCTTCTCGACAGGGGGCTACGAGCAGTACTTC
CASSFSTGGYEQYF
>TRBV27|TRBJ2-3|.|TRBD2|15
TGTGCCAGCAGTTTATACGGCGGGAGAACAGATACGCAGTATTTT
CASSLYGGRTDTQYF